The 27 T cell receptor beta chains below come from one sample, sequenced in a study of T cells in women clearing cervical HPV infection. The assay was immunoSEQ multiplex PCR, and TCRdb's table has in-frame clones only and misses some. The sample data list 25,000 to 35,000 clones. The sequencing sample was made of blood buffy coat. These receptors all stem from a woman between 18 and 75 years old with a cervical HPV16 infection that either progressed to CIN3+ or cleared (not recorded which).

As to this clone: The read comes to an end 3 residues before the CDR3 does, leaving the germline J gene to fill in the end. The chain is built from TRBV20-1 and TRBJ1-4; D remains ambiguous. The CDR3 sequence is 13 residues long. Germline V gives CDR1 DFQATT, CDR2 SNEGSKA (reference sequence). Trimming removed 6 bases from V and 8 bases from J, with 16 bases in between. CDR3 sequence: CSARTLGGEKLFF. The DNA read from the CDR3 is TGCAGTGCACGGACTTTGGGTGGGGAAAAA.

Concerning this clone itself: Read data end 3 residues before the CDR3 end; the end is taken from the germline J gene. The gene calls are TRBV30 and TRBJ2-5; D possibly corresponds to TRBD2 (5 bases). Trimming pared 1 base from V and 7 bases from J, leaving 13 bases between. Germline assignment: CDR1 GTSNPN and CDR2 SVGIG (reference sequence). The CDR3 length is 13 residues. The part of the CDR3 DNA that was read is TGTGCCTGGAGTGAGGAGGCTCCAGGGACC. Encoded protein: CAWSEEAPGT. The whole CDR3 reads CAWSEEAPGTQYF.

Of note for this clone: The observed sequence ends 3 residues before the CDR3 terminus, with the missing tail filled in from the germline J gene. The rearrangement uses TRBV20-1 and TRBJ1-1; 10 nucleotides line up with TRBD1. CDR3 length: 15 residues. Germline V gene sequence: CDR1 DFQATT, CDR2 SNEGSKA (reference sequence). The CDR3 bases that were read are TGCAGTGCTAGAGAGGGGGGGACAGGGGTTTGGGAA. Protein sequence: CSAREGGTGVWE. The full-length CDR3 reads as CSAREGGTGVWEAFF.

Concerning this clone itself: The read stops 3 residues short of the end of the CDR3; the missing end is completed from the germline J gene. V gene TRBV20-1 combines with J gene TRBJ2-5, with D maybe TRBD1 (6 bases). Germline V gene data show CDR1 as DFQATT and CDR2 as SNEGSKA (reference sequence). V was trimmed by 2 bases and J by 3 bases, leaving 22 bases between them. The CDR3 is made up of 17 amino acids. The CDR3 spells CSARQTVPRGPKETQYF. CDR3 DNA, as far as it was read: TGCAGTGCTAGACAAACCGTACCCAGGGGCCCAAAAGAGACC.

On this clone: The DNA ends 3 residues before the CDR3 does, and the rest of the CDR3 is filled in from the germline J gene. J is TRBJ2-5 and V is TRBV6-2 or TRBV6-3, with TRBD1 matching over 7 bases. V shed 5 bases and J 5 bases; nucleotides not matched to a gene: 14. This CDR3 contains 16 residues. CDR1 is MNHEY, CDR2 SVGEGT, per germline. This chain's CDR3 is CASSQARTGVGETQYF. The covered CDR3 bases are TGTGCCAGCAGTCAAGCCCGGACAGGTGTGGGGGAGACC.

As to this clone: Sequencing ends 3 residues short of the CDR3 end; the germline J gene provides the rest. This chain links TRBV4-2 with TRBJ1-2; TRBD1 aligns across 12 bases. V trimming: 1 base; J trimming: 7 bases; junction bases outside the gene matches: 7. This CDR3 contains 16 residues. Germline CDR1 reads LGHNA; CDR2 reads YNFKEQ. CDR3 DNA (partial): TGTGCCAGCAGCCAAGGTCTCCGGGACAGGGGGCCTGGC. Translating it yields CASSQGLRDRGPG. The entire CDR3 sequence reads CASSQGLRDRGPGYTF.

On this clone itself: The read terminates 3 residues before the CDR3 end, so the remaining end is supplied by the germline J gene. V usage is TRBV2 and J usage is TRBJ2-2; D possibly corresponds to TRBD1 (6 bases). The CDR3 is made up of 15 amino acids. CDR1 is SNHLY, CDR2 FYNNEI, per germline. Trimming took 6 bases from V and 1 from J, leaving 12 bases between them. The CDR3 bases that were read are TGTGCCAGCAGCACTACAGGGTTGAACACCGGGGAG. It codes for CASSTTGLNTGE. The whole CDR3 region reads CASSTTGLNTGELFF.

Concerning this clone itself: The read ends 3 residues before the CDR3 terminus; that terminus is restored from the germline J gene. The rearrangement links TRBV5-7 to TRBJ2-5, with TRBD1 identical over 7 bases. Being an ORF, TRBV5-7 has a function that is uncertain. J lost 3 bases, V lost 1 base, and 3 bases had no gene match. There are 14 residues in the CDR3. This CDR3 is CASSLPGQKETQYF. The sequenced part of the CDR3 DNA is TGTGCCAGCAGCTTGCCGGGACAGAAAGAGACC.

This clone shows up as medium-sized by frequency. The read ends 3 residues shy of where the CDR3 ends; the end is completed using the germline J gene. The chain combines TRBV18 with TRBJ2-3, with 8 nucleotides matching TRBD2. CDR3 length: 15 residues. Trimming took 0 bases from V and 4 from J; bases not matched to a gene: 3. Germline lookup yields CDR1 KGHSH and CDR2 LQKENI. The sequenced part of the CDR3 DNA is TGTGCCAGCTCACCACCCGGGGGGGTAGCAGATACG. It encodes CASSPPGGVADT. In full, the CDR3 is CASSPPGGVADTQYF.

As regards this clone: From the germline J gene comes the end of the CDR3, since the read stops 3 residues before it. The gene calls are TRBV12-3 or TRBV12-4 and TRBJ2-2; TRBD1 might be the D (5 bases). The CDR3 covers 13 residues. V was pared by 5 bases and J by 8 bases, with 12 bases between. The CDR3 sequence is CASSQPQGGELFF. CDR3 bases read: TGTGCCAGCAGTCAACCCCAGGGAGGGGAG.

Worth noting for this clone: The read falls 3 residues short of the CDR3 end, and the missing part is taken from the germline J gene. This rearrangement joins TRBV2 to TRBJ2-5; 7 nucleotides agree with TRBD1. CDR1 and CDR2 from the germline V gene are SNHLY and FYNNEI. The V and J ends lost 10 bases and 1 base, in that order; junction bases with no gene match: 3. This CDR3 is built from 12 residues. The part of the CDR3 DNA that was read is TGTGCCATTGGACAGGTCCAAGAGACC. It is translated as CAIGQVQET. The whole CDR3 sequence reads CAIGQVQETQYF.

Points on this clone: The CDR3 end is not reached by the read, which stops 3 residues before it; the germline J gene fills it in. The genes are TRBV2 and TRBJ1-2; TRBD1 matches at 8 bases. CDR1 is SNHLY and CDR2 is FYNNEI in the germline V gene. V lost 5 bases and J lost 4; bases outside the gene matches: 9. CDR3 length: 15 amino acids. Partial CDR3 DNA: TGTGCCAGCAGTCCTATCCTTACAGGGGGCTATGGC. It is translated as CASSPILTGGYG. The complete CDR3 sequence is CASSPILTGGYGYTF.

The CDR3 is CSARDPGGAAYEQYF. CDR3 bases read: TGCAGTGCTAGAGATCCCGGGGGGGCCGCGTACGAG. The chain combines TRBV20-1 with TRBJ2-7; 8 bases map to TRBD2. The CDR3 end lies 3 residues beyond the end of the read and is filled in from the germline J gene. This CDR3 region has 15 residues. Germline CDR1 is DFQATT and CDR2 is SNEGSKA (reference sequence). J was trimmed by 4 bases and V by 0 bases; bases with no gene match: 8.

In regard to this clone: Read sequence stops 3 residues before the CDR3 end, and the germline J gene provides the missing end. J is TRBJ1-6 and V is TRBV10-3, with D possibly TRBD1 on 6 matching bases. Trimming shortened V by 6 bases and J by 0 bases, and 6 bases separated the two germline ends. CDR1 is ENHRY, CDR2 SYGVKD, per germline. The CDR3 is 14 residues long. The CDR3 loop is CAIRDSSYNSPLHF. CDR3 DNA, as far as it was read: TGTGCCATCAGGGACAGCTCCTATAATTCACCC.

Comments on this clone: Read data end 3 residues before the CDR3 end; the end is taken from the germline J gene. The chain employs TRBV7-6 and TRBJ2-1; D not certain. The CDR3 extends over 12 amino acids. V lost 4 bases to trimming and J lost 6 bases, with 7 bases between them. Germline CDR1 reads SGHVS; CDR2 reads FNYEAQ. This chain's CDR3 is CASSSQGNEQFF. The sequenced CDR3 bases are TGTGCCAGCAGCTCCCAAGGCAATGAG.

As regards this clone: Read coverage stops 3 residues before the CDR3 terminus; the germline J gene supplies the remainder. The gene calls are TRBV20-1 and TRBJ2-2; D perhaps matches TRBD2 (5 bases). The CDR3 is made up of 15 amino acids. Trimming left V 0 bases short and J 3 bases short, with 11 bases between. Germline V gene data show CDR1 as DFQATT and CDR2 as SNEGSKA (reference sequence). The DNA read from the CDR3 is TGCAGTGCTAGAGATAACGGGGTGGACACCGGGGAG. It specifies CSARDNGVDTGE. The full CDR3 reads CSARDNGVDTGELFF.

Regarding this clone: The read terminates 3 residues ahead of where the CDR3 ends, so the germline J gene completes it. The chain links TRBV12-3 or TRBV12-4 to TRBJ1-2; 8 nucleotides line up with TRBD1. The V and J ends lost 6 bases and 3 bases, in that order; junction bases with no gene match: 15. The CDR3 is 17 residues long. The CDR3 region is CASSPAGVPGGDYGYTF. The CDR3 bases that were read are TGTGCCAGCAGCCCCGCGGGGGTCCCAGGGGGCGACTATGGC.

As to this clone: The CDR3 goes on 3 residues after the read ends, and that part is filled in from the germline J gene. V usage is TRBV18 and J usage is TRBJ1-3; the match to TRBD1 covers 7 bases. The CDR3 sequence is 15 residues long. CDR1 is KGHSH and CDR2 is LQKENI in the germline V gene. The ends lost 6 bases at V and 3 bases at J; junction bases unmatched: 8. The DNA read from the CDR3 is TGTGCCAGCTCGTATCCGACAGGGTTTGGAAACACC. It codes for CASSYPTGFGNT. The complete CDR3 sequence is CASSYPTGFGNTIYF. Looking up the rest from reference TRBV18 and TRBJ1-3 gives the full variable domain: NAGVMQNPRHLVRRRGQEARLRCSPMKGHSHVYWYRQLPEEGLKFMVYLQKENIIDESGMPKERFSAEFPKEGPSILRIQQVVRGDSAAYFCASSYPTGFGNTIYFGEGSWLTVV.

In regard to this clone: The CDR3 goes on 3 residues after the read ends, and that part is filled in from the germline J gene. The chain combines TRBV20-1 with TRBJ1-6; the D gene is possibly TRBD1 (6 bases). Germline V lookup: CDR1 DFQATT, CDR2 SNEGSKA (reference sequence). Trimming took 0 bases from V and 2 from J, leaving 11 bases between them. The CDR3 runs 16 residues. This CDR3 is CSARDQGTAYNSPLHF. The part of the CDR3 DNA that was read is TGCAGTGCTAGAGATCAGGGGACGGCCTATAATTCACCC.

Notes on this clone: The read gets to within 3 residues of the CDR3 end, and the germline J gene fills in the rest. The V call is TRBV9, the J call TRBJ2-5; a possible D gene is TRBD2 (5 bases). The CDR3 covers 15 residues. Looked up from germline, CDR1 is SGDLS and CDR2 is YYNGEE. The V end was cut by 2 bases, the J end by 3 bases, with 14 bases between. CDR3 DNA, as far as it was read: TGTGCCAGCAGCGTTACGGGGAGTAGAAAAGAGACC. This gives the protein CASSVTGSRKET. The whole CDR3 protein is CASSVTGSRKETQYF. Filled out from reference TRBV9 and TRBJ2-5, the complete variable domain reads DSGVTQTPKHLITATGQRVTLRCSPRSGDLSVYWYQQSLDQGLQFLIQYYNGEERAKGNILERFSAQQFPDLHSELNLSSLELGDSALYFCASSVTGSRKETQYFGPGTRLLVL.

As regards this clone: The read ends 3 residues shy of where the CDR3 ends; the end is completed using the germline J gene. The chain recombines TRBV12-3 or TRBV12-4 with TRBJ2-4; weak D call: TRBD2 (6 bases). The CDR3 runs 13 residues. The sequenced part of the CDR3 DNA is TGTGCCAGCAGTTTCGGGGGATTTTCTATT. Translation: CASSFGGFSI. The entire CDR3 protein is CASSFGGFSIQYF.

This CDR3 is CSARYRGRNEKLFF. Incomplete CDR3 DNA: TGCAGTGCTCGATACAGGGGGCGGAATGAAAAA. The chain uses TRBV20-1 and TRBJ1-4, with 9 nucleotides matching TRBD1. Read sequence stops 3 residues before the CDR3 end, and the germline J gene provides the missing end. With 5 bases clipped from V and 5 bases from J, the junction kept 6 bases outside the gene matches. CDR1 and CDR2 (germline): DFQATT, SNEGSKA (reference sequence). The CDR3 is 14 amino acids.

Details on this clone: The CDR3 extends 3 residues past the end of the read, so its final part is completed from the germline J gene. This chain uses TRBV6-1 with TRBJ2-3, with 9 bases lining up with TRBD2. This CDR3 comprises 15 residues. Germline CDR1 MNHNS, CDR2 SASEGT. With V trimmed by 0 bases and J by 5 bases, 3 bases remained unmatched. The covered CDR3 bases are TGTGCCAGCAGTGAAGCGGCGGGGGGGCTAGATACG. Protein: CASSEAAGGLDT. The complete CDR3 protein is CASSEAAGGLDTQYF.

Regarding this clone: The CDR3 is cut off 3 residues early in the read; its end comes from the germline J gene. The chain uses TRBV30 and TRBJ2-7, with 7 bases identical to TRBD1. The V gene's germline CDR1 is GTSNPN and CDR2 SVGIG (reference sequence). CDR3 length: 13 residues. The J segment lost 6 bases and the V segment lost 4 bases, leaving 9 bases of the junction unmatched. The part of the CDR3 DNA that was read is TGTGCCTGGACGGGGACAGAGTCGATCGAG. The encoded protein is CAWTGTESIE. The full CDR3 protein reads CAWTGTESIEQYF.

A note on this clone: With the read ending 3 residues before the CDR3 end, the germline J gene is used to fill in that end. The rearrangement links TRBV7-9 to TRBJ2-1; 7 bases fit TRBD2. The CDR3 totals 14 residues. Germline V gene lookup returns CDR1 SEHNR and CDR2 FQNEAQ (reference sequence). The trim removed 1 base at V and 4 bases at J, leaving 1 base unmatched. The CDR3 loop reads CASSLGGGYNEQFF. The CDR3 bases that were read are TGTGCCAGCAGCTTAGGGGGGGGATACAATGAG.

Notes on this clone: The CDR3 goes on 3 residues after the read ends, and that part is filled in from the germline J gene. This rearrangement joins TRBV15 to TRBJ1-2, with 9 bases identical to TRBD1. The germline V gene has CDR1 LNHNV and CDR2 YYDKDF (reference sequence). V lost 2 bases and J lost 4; bases outside the gene matches: 5. This CDR3 comprises 15 residues. The CDR3 bases that were read are TGTGCCACCAGCAGACTACAGGGGGCGGGCTATGGC. It encodes CATSRLQGAGYG. The whole CDR3 sequence is CATSRLQGAGYGYTF.

Regarding this clone: The read terminates 3 residues before the CDR3 end, so the remaining end is supplied by the germline J gene. The chain is built from TRBV5-5 and TRBJ2-7, with 9 bases identical to TRBD1. The V gene's germline CDR1 is SGHKS and CDR2 YYEKEE (reference sequence). Losses at the gene ends were 3 bases for V and 1 base for J; bases not matched to a gene: 5. The CDR3 runs 15 residues. The CDR3 protein is CASSSWTGASYEQYF. The CDR3 DNA, read in part, is TGTGCCAGCAGCTCCTGGACAGGGGCGTCCTACGAG.